These 15 T cell receptor beta chains were all obtained from the same sample, sequenced in a study of blood T cell repertoires in COVID-19. The assay was immunoSEQ multiplex PCR, and TCRdb's table has in-frame clones only and misses some. The table lists some 270,000 clones, 80% to 90% of them singletons, with about 11% in the top ten. Specimen: peripheral blood. The receptors were sampled from a woman between 65 and 79 years old with acute or convalescent COVID-19.

The CDR3 loop reads CASSPPRQGAISPLHF. The CDR3 nucleotides are TGTGCCAGCAGCCCCCCTCGACAGGGGGCGATTTCACCCCTCCACTTT. The rearrangement uses TRBV3-1 (or the pseudogene TRBV3-2) and TRBJ1-6, with 10 bases aligning to TRBD1. This CDR3 has 16 residues. Trimming removed 4 bases from V and 9 bases from J; junction bases left unmatched: 9. Germline lookup yields CDR1 LGHDT and CDR2 YNNKEL (reference sequence).

The chain carries TRBV29-1 and TRBJ2-6; D call uncertain. V dropped 5 bases and J dropped 0 bases, with 11 bases sitting between them. The CDR3 runs to 15 residues. CDR1 is SQVTM and CDR2 is ANQGSEA in the germline V gene. In nucleotides, the CDR3 is TGCAGCGTTTTACAGCCTTCCTCTGGGGCCAACGTCCTGACTTTC. Translating gives CSVLQPSSGANVLTF.

This clone was detected once. The V call is TRBV2, the J call TRBJ1-3; 9 bases align to TRBD1. This CDR3 has 15 amino acids. The J segment lost 1 base and the V segment lost 11 bases, leaving 9 bases of the junction unmatched. Germline V lookup: CDR1 SNHLY, CDR2 FYNNEI. The CDR3: CAGSGTGKSGNTIYF. For the CDR3, the DNA is TGTGCCGGATCCGGGACAGGGAAATCTGGAAACACCATATATTTT.

The chain uses TRBV30 and TRBJ1-4, with D perhaps TRBD1 (6 bases). V was pared by 5 bases and J by 3 bases, with 16 bases between. The germline V gene has CDR1 GTSNPN and CDR2 SVGIG (reference sequence). The length of the CDR3 is 15 residues. CDR3 coding DNA: TGTGCCTGGGACCGAGAGGCAGGGGCTAATGAAAAACTGTTTTTT. It translates to CAWDREAGANEKLFF.

The V and J genes are TRBV5-1 and TRBJ2-7; 8 bases fit TRBD2. Germline-derived CDR1 and CDR2 are SGHRS and YFSETQ. The CDR3 extends over 14 amino acids. The V gene end was trimmed by 8 bases and the J gene end by 6 bases; junction bases not matched to a gene: 13. Here the CDR3 DNA reads TGCGCCAGTTCCTCCGGGGGGGCCCTTGTCGAGCAGTACTTC. Translating gives CASSSGGALVEQYF.

On this clone: The junction does not match germline at one end; this may be a read error. The rearrangement joins TRBV7-7 to TRBJ2-2, with a possible D match to TRBD1 (5 bases). The CDR3 runs to 15 residues. CDR1 and CDR2 (germline): SSHAT, FNYEAQ (reference sequence). CDR3 in DNA: TGTGCTAGCAGCCCCGCCCGGGTAGGGGCCGGGGAGCTGTTTTTT. It specifies CASSPARVGAGELFF.

The chain uses TRBV5-1 and TRBJ1-2; TRBD1 is a possible D gene (6 bases). The CDR3 has 17 residues. Trimming pared 4 bases from V and 5 bases from J, leaving 24 bases between. CDR1 and CDR2 (germline): SGHRS, YFSETQ. Here the CDR3 reads CASSPAAGGALWYGYTF. CDR3 sequence (DNA): TGCGCCAGCAGCCCAGCAGCTGGGGGCGCATTGTGGTATGGCTACACCTTC.

CDR3 amino acids: CASSLTPVSYEQYF. For the CDR3, the DNA is TGTGCCAGCAGCCTTACCCCGGTCTCCTACGAGCAGTACTTC. The chain employs TRBV7-9 and TRBJ2-7; D ambiguous. Germline lookup yields CDR1 SEHNR and CDR2 FQNEAQ (reference sequence). This CDR3 is 14 amino acids long. The ends were cut back, 5 bases at V and 0 bases at J, with 11 bases in the middle.

V and J are TRBV5-4 and TRBJ1-2; D uncertain. Germline V lookup: CDR1 SGHNT, CDR2 YYREEE (reference sequence). V lost 2 bases and J lost 3, with 14 bases in between. This CDR3 spans 15 amino acids. The CDR3 nucleotides are TGTGCCAGCAGCTTAATAGGGAGAAGAGACTATGGCTACACCTTC. Amino acids: CASSLIGRRDYGYTF. The whole variable domain, remainder taken from reference TRBV5-4 and TRBJ1-2, is ETGVTQSPTHLIKTRGQQVTLRCSSQSGHNTVSWYQQALGQGPQFIFQYYREEENGRGNFPPRFSGLQFPNYSSELNVNALELDDSALYLCASSLIGRRDYGYTFGSGTRLTVV.

The rearrangement links TRBV12-3 or TRBV12-4 to TRBJ1-1, with a possible D match to TRBD1 (5 bases). V was clipped by 4 bases and J by 8 bases, with 8 bases between them. The CDR3 sequence is 11 residues long. In DNA, the CDR3 is TGTGCCAGCAGTTCTGGGGGGGAAGCTTTCTTT. Protein product: CASSSGGEAFF.

The chain carries TRBV7-8 and TRBJ1-1; no definite D call. Trimming took off 5 bases at V and 4 bases at J, with 14 bases between the two ends. The CDR3 runs to 14 residues. CDR1 and CDR2 from the germline V gene are SGHVS and FQNEAQ. The CDR3 sequence is CASSPSGSVTEAFF. CDR3 DNA sequence: TGTGCCAGCAGCCCCTCGGGGAGTGTCACTGAAGCTTTCTTT.

CDR3 in DNA: TGTGCCAGCGCACTAAGGGGGGGTCCCCCAGATACGCAGTATTTT. This translates into CASALRGGPPDTQYF. The chain carries TRBV5-8 and TRBJ2-3; a possible D gene is TRBD2 (7 bases). V lost 7 bases to trimming and J lost 4 bases, with 19 bases between them. The CDR3 is 15 amino acids. The germline V gene encodes CDR1 SGHTS and CDR2 YDEGEE. Variable domain in full (rest from reference TRBV5-8 and TRBJ2-3): EAGVTQSPTHLIKTRGQQATLRCSPISGHTSVYWYQQALGLGLQFLLWYDEGEERNRGNFPPRFSGRQFPNYSSELNVNALELEDSALYLCASALRGGPPDTQYFGPGTRLTVL.

This chain links TRBV2 with TRBJ1-2; 7 bases match TRBD1. The CDR3 spans 14 residues. The germline gives CDR1 SNHLY, CDR2 FYNNEI. V lost 6 bases and J lost 4; bases outside the gene matches: 8. CDR3 protein: CASRRDRDLYGYTF. The CDR3, as DNA: TGTGCCAGCAGGCGAGACAGGGACCTCTATGGCTACACCTTC.

This clone was seen just once. This chain's CDR3 is CASREVRSGANVLTF. CDR3 DNA: TGTGCCAGCAGGGAGGTCCGTTCTGGGGCCAACGTCCTGACTTTC. The rearrangement joins TRBV2 to TRBJ2-6; a possible D gene is TRBD2 (5 bases). CDR1 and CDR2 from the germline V gene are SNHLY and FYNNEI. CDR3 size: 15 residues. The V end was cut by 6 bases, the J end by 1 base, with 10 bases between.

The CDR3: CASSVRTGVTDTQYF. CDR3 nucleotide sequence: TGTGCCAGCAGCGTCCGGACAGGCGTCACAGATACGCAGTATTTT. The rearrangement joins TRBV9 to TRBJ2-3; 7 bases are shared with TRBD1. Per the germline V gene, CDR1 is SGDLS and CDR2 is YYNGEE. The CDR3 sequence is 15 residues long. V gave up 2 bases and J gave up 2 bases; unmatched junction bases: 5.